The present T cell receptor (beta chain) was sequenced within a study of T-cell memory formation after mild COVID-19. Study context: Each donor largely had its own TCR clusters.

Germline assignment: CDR1 SGHRS and CDR2 YFSETQ. This CDR3 comprises 15 residues. V was shortened by 6 bases and J by 4 bases, with 18 bases between the two germline ends. Using constant-segment primers, 5'RACE produced TCR alpha and TCR beta cDNA libraries carrying sample barcodes and UMIs. A single record per CDR3 protein comes from TCRdb applying MiXCR to the 5' RACE reads. Among approximately 410,000 distinct CDR3 sequences listed, less than 25% were seen once. Study-level findings and limits: Contracting CD4+ clones were located mainly in CM and EM, and CD8+ clones in EMRA. A second wave expanding day 15 to 37 was CD4+-biased; contracting clones were balanced.

Points on this clonotype: As yet, its antigen is unknown.

This sequence joins TRBV5-1 and TRBJ2-3, with D possibly TRBD2 on 6 matching bases. Sequenced input: PBMCs or a T cell subset sorted from them (not recorded which). The TCR sequence derives from an adult woman who had mild COVID-19 (a few samples of this study predate the infection). Cell type and time point are not known. The CDR3 nucleotides read TGCGCCAGCACCCTAGGGCAGGGAGGCGCAGATACGCAGTATTTT. Its protein product is CASTLGQGGADTQYF.